The clone carrying this T cell receptor beta chain occurred once. The record originates from a study of T cell responses to AZD1222 COVID-19 vaccine. Germline CDR1 is MNHEY and CDR2 is SMNVEV (reference sequence). The CDR3 consists of 15 residues. V lost 4 bases to trimming and J lost 12 bases; unmatched junction nucleotides: 13. The repertoire was sequenced with immunoSEQ multiplex PCR; TCRdb's copy has only in-frame clones and lacks some. The sample lists 95,000 to 130,000 clones; 85% to 95% were seen once. The TCR originated in an adult in good health. The source material was peripheral blood, sampled on day 0 of AZD1222 vaccination. The chain uses TRBV27 and TRBJ2-1; 9 bases agree with TRBD2. The chain's CDR3 is CASSYGGRASSRQFF. The CDR3 nucleotides read TGTGCCAGCAGTTACGGCGGGAGGGCATCAAGTAGGCAGTTCTTC.